This T cell receptor beta chain was obtained from a study of blood T cell repertoires in COVID-19. Study-wide context: COVID-19 samples from acute and convalescent phases originated in the United States, Italy and Spain. PBMCs, B-cell-depleted T cells, or T cells were the source of the cDNA or gDNA that made up the material.

V was pared by 0 bases and J by 4 bases, with 10 bases between. The CDR3 runs 15 residues. In germline, CDR1 is MNHEY, CDR2 SVGAGI. Authors' data handling: It was from reference gene primer amplification that nucleated cell counts were estimated. Sequenced by immunoSEQ multiplex PCR; TCRdb stores in-frame clones only, minus some. The V and J calls and clone size come from that table; D and trimming were worked out from the DNA. The table shows a few hundred thousand clones, with 70% to 90% occurring only once. Sequencing was carried out using peripheral blood. The J gene is TRBJ1-3, the V gene TRBV6-5, with D maybe TRBD1 (5 bases). This TCR was recovered from a woman aged 70-85 years with COVID-19, enrolled during active disease. The CDR3 spells CASSYSYPGGNTIYF. Here the CDR3 DNA reads TGTGCCAGCAGTTACTCGTACCCAGGGGGAAACACCATATATTTT.